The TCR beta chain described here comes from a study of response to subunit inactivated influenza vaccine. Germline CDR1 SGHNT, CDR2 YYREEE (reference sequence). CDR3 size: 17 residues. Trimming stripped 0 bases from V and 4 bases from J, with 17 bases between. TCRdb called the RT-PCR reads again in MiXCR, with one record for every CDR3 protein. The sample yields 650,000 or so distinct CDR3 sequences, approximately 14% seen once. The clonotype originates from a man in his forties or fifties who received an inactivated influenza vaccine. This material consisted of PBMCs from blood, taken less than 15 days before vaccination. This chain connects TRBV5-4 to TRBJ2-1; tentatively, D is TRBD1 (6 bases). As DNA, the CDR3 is TGTGCCAGCAGCTTGGCCTTACAACAGGGCACATACAATGAGCAGTTCTTC. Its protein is CASSLALQQGTYNEQFF.